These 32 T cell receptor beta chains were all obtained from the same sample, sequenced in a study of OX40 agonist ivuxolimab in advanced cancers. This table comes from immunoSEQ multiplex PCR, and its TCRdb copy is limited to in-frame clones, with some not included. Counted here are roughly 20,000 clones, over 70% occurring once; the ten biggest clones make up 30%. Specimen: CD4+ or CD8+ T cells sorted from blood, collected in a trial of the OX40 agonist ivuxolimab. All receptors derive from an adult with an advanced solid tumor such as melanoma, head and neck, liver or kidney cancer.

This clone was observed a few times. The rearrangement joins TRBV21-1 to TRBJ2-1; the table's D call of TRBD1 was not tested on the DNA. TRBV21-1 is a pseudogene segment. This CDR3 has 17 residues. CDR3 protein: CASRTTRQWISYNEQFF. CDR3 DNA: TGTGCCAGCAGGACAACTCGACAGTGGATATCCTACAATGAGCAGTTCTTC.

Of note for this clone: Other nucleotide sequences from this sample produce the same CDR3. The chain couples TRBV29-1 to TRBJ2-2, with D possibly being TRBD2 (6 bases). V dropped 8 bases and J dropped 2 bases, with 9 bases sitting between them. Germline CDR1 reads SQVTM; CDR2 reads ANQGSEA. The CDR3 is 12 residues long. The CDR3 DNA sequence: TGCAGCCTGCGGGAAAACACCGGGGAGCTGTTTTTT. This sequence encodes CSLRENTGELFF.

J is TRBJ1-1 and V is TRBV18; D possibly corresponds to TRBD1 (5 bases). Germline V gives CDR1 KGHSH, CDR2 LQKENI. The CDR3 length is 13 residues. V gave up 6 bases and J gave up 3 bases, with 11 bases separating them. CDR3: CASSLGGDTEAFF. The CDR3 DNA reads TGTGCCAGCTCTCTTGGGGGGGACACTGAAGCTTTCTTT.

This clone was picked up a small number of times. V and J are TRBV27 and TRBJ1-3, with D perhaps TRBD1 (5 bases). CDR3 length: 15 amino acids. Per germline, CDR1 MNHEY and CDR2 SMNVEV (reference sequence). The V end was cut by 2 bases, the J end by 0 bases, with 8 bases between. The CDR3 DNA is TGTGCCAGCAGTTTAAGGCAGGGCTCTGGAAACACCATATATTTT. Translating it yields CASSLRQGSGNTIYF.

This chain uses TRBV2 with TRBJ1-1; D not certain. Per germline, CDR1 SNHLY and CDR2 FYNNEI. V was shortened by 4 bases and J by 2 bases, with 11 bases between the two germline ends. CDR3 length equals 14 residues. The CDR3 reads CASSGGAYNTEAFF. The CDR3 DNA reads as TGTGCCAGCAGTGGGGGAGCTTACAACACTGAAGCTTTCTTT. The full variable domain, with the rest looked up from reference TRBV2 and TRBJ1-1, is EPEVTQTPSHQVTQMGQEVILRCVPISNHLYFYWYRQILGQKVEFLVSFYNNEISEKSEIFDDQFSVERPDGSNFTLKIRSTKLEDSAMYFCASSGGAYNTEAFFGQGTRLTVV.

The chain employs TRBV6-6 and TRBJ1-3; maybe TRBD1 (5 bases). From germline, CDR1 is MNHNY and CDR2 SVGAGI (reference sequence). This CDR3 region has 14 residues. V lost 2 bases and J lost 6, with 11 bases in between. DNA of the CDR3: TGTGCCAGCAGTTACAGGGGAGGTGAAAACACCATATATTTT. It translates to CASSYRGGENTIYF.

Here the CDR3 reads CASGRTSGDQETQYF. The CDR3 DNA follows: TGTGCCAGTGGGCGGACTAGCGGTGATCAAGAGACCCAGTACTTC. The V call is TRBV19, the J call TRBJ2-5, with 10 bases fitting TRBD2. With 8 bases clipped from V and 2 bases from J, the junction kept 8 bases outside the gene matches. CDR3 size: 15 residues. Germline CDR1 LNHDA, CDR2 SQIVND (reference sequence).

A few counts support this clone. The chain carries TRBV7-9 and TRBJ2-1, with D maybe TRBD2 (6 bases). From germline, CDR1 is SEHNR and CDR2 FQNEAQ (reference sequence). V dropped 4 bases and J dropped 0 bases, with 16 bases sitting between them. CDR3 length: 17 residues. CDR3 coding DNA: TGTGCCAGCAGCTCCCCCCTTAGCGGTGACTCCTACAATGAGCAGTTCTTC. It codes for CASSSPLSGDSYNEQFF.

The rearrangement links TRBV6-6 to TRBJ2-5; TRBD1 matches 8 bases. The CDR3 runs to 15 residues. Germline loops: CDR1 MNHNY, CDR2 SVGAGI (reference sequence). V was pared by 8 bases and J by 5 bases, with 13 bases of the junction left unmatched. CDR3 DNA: TGTGCCAGCGCTAGCAGGGGGCTTGCCGGGGAGACCCAGTACTTC. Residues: CASASRGLAGETQYF.

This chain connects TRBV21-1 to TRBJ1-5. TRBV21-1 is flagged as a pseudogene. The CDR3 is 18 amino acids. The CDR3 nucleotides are TGTGCCAGCAGCTTATTCGGGGCCATCGAGGATAGCAATCAGCCCCAGCATTTT. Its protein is CASSLFGAIEDSNQPQHF.

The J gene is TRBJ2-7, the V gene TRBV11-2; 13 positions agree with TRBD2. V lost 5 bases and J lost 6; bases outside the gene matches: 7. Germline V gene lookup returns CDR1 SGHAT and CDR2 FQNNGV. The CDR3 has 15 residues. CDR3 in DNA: TGTGCCAGCAGCACGTGGACTAGCGGGAGTGGCGAGCAGTACTTC. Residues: CASSTWTSGSGEQYF.

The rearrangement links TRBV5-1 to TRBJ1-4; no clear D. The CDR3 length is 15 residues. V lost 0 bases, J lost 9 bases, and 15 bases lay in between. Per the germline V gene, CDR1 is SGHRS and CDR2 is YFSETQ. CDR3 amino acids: CASSLGPVDGKKLFF. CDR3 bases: TGCGCCAGCAGCTTGGGTCCTGTGGATGGGAAAAAACTGTTTTTT.

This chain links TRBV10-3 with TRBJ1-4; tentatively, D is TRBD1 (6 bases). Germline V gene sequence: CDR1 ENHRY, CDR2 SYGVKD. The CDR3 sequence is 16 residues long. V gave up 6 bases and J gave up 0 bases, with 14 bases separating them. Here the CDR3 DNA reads TGTGCCATCAGCCGAGACAGGACCGCAACTAATGAAAAACTGTTTTTT. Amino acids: CAISRDRTATNEKLFF.

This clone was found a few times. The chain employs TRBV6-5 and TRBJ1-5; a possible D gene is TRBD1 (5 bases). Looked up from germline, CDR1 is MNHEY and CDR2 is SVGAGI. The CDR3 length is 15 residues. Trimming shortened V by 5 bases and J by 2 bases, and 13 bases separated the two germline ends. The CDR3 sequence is CASSPGVGGNQPQHF. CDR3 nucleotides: TGTGCCAGCAGTCCGGGGGTGGGGGGCAATCAGCCCCAGCATTTT.

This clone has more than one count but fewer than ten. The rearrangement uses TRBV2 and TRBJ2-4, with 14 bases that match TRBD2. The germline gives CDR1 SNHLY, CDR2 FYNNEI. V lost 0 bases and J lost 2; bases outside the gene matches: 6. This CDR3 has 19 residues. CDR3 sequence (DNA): TGTGCCAGCAGTGAAGCCGGGACTAGCGGGAGTTTGACCAAAAACATTCAGTACTTC. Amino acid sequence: CASSEAGTSGSLTKNIQYF. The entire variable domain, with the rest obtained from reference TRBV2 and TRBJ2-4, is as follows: EPEVTQTPSHQVTQMGQEVILRCVPISNHLYFYWYRQILGQKVEFLVSFYNNEISEKSEIFDDQFSVERPDGSNFTLKIRSTKLEDSAMYFCASSEAGTSGSLTKNIQYFGAGTRLSVL.

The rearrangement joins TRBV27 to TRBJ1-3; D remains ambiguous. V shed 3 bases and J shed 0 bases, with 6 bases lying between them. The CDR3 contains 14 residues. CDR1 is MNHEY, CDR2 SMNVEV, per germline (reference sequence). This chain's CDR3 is CASSFGSSGNTIYF. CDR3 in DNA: TGTGCCAGCAGTTTTGGGAGCTCTGGAAACACCATATATTTT.

The CDR3 coding sequence is TGTGCCAGCAGCTTAAACCAGGGCAATGAGCAGTTCTTC. This codes for CASSLNQGNEQFF. The chain has TRBV7-3 and TRBJ2-1; perhaps TRBD1 as D (5 bases). Per germline, CDR1 SGHTA and CDR2 FQGTGA. V shed 1 base and J shed 6 bases, with 7 bases lying between them. The CDR3 length is 13 residues.

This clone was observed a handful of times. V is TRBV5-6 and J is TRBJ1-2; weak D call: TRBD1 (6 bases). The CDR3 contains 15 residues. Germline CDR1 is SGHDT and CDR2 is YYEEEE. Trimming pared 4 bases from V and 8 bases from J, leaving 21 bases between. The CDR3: CASSHYLGQPGGYTF. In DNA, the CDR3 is TGTGCCAGCAGCCATTACCTTGGACAGCCCGGGGGCTACACCTTC.

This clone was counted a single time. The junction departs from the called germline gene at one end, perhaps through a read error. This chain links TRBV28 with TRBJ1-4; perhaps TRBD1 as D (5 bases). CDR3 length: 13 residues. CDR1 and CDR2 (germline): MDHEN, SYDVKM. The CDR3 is CASSLSGTSTSLF. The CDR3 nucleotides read TGTGCCAGCAGTCTCTCCGGGACGTCGACTTCCCTTTTT.

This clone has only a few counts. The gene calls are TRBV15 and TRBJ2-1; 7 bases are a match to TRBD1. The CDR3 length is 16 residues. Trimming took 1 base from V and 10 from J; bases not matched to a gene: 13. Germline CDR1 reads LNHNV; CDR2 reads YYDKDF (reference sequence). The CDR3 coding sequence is TGTGCCACCAGCAGAGTGGGGCAGGGGGTCTCACCAGAGCAGTTCTTC. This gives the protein CATSRVGQGVSPEQFF.

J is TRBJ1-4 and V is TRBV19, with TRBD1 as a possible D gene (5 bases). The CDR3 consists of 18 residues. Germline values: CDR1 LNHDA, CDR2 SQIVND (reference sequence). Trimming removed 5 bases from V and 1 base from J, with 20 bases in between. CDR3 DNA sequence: TGTGCCAGTAGTCTCCCGCAGGGCGGGGGAGGAACTAATGAAAAACTGTTTTTT. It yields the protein CASSLPQGGGGTNEKLFF.

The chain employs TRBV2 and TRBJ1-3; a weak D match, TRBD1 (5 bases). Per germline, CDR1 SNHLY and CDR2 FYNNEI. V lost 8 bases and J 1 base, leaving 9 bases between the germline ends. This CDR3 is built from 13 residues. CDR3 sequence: CASQGVSGNTIYF. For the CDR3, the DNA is TGTGCCAGCCAGGGAGTTTCTGGAAACACCATATATTTT.

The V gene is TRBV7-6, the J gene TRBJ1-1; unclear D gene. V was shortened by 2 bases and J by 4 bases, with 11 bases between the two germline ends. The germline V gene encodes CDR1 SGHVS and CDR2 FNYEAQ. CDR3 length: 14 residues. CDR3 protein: CASSLYEKSTEAFF. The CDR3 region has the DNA TGTGCCAGCAGCTTATACGAGAAGAGCACTGAAGCTTTCTTT.

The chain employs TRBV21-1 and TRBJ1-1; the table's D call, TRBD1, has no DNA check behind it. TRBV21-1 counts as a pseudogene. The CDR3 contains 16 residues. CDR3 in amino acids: CASSPAVNGANTEAFF. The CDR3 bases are TGTGCCAGCAGCCCCGCCGTGAATGGGGCCAACACTGAAGCTTTCTTT.

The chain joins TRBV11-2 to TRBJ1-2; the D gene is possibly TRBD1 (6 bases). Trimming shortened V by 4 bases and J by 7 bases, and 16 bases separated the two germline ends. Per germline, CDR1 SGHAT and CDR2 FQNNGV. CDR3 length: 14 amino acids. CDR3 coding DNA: TGTGCCAGCAGCTCTCAAGGATTACAGGGTGGCTACACCTTC. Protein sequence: CASSSQGLQGGYTF.

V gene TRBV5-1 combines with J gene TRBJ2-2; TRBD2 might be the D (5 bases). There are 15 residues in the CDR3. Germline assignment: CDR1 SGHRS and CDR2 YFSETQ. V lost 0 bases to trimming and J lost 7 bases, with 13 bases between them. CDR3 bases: TGCGCCAGCAGCTTGGAAGGGAGTGCGGGCGGGGAGCTGTTTTTT. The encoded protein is CASSLEGSAGGELFF.

CDR3 residues: CASSLWTGQYF. The DNA of the CDR3 is TGTGCCAGCAGTTTATGGACAGGTCAGTACTTC. V usage is TRBV27 and J usage is TRBJ2-7, with 7 bases fitting TRBD1. CDR3 size: 11 residues. With V trimmed by 1 base and J by 10 bases, 1 base remained unmatched. Germline V gene sequence: CDR1 MNHEY, CDR2 SMNVEV (reference sequence).

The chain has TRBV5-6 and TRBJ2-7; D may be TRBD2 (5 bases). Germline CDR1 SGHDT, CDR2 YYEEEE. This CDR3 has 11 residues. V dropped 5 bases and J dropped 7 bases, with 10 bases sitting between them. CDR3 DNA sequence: TGTGCCAGCAGTGCGTCGGGGGAGCAGTACTTC. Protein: CASSASGEQYF.

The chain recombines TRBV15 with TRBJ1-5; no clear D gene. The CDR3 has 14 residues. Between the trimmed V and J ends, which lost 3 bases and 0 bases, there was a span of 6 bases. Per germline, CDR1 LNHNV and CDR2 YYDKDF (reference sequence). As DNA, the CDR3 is TGTGCCACCAGCAGTTTTGGTAGCAATCAGCCCCAGCATTTT. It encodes CATSSFGSNQPQHF.

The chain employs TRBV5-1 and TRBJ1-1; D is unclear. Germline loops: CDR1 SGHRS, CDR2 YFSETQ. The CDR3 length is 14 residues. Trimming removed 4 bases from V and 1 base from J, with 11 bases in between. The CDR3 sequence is CASSRLGPNTEAFF. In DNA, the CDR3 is TGCGCCAGCAGCCGGCTCGGACCGAACACTGAAGCTTTCTTT.

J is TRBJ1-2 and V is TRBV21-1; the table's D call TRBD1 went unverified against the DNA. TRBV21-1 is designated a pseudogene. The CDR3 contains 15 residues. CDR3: CASRFGQGLNYGYTF. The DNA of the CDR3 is TGTGCCAGCAGATTTGGACAGGGACTTAACTATGGCTACACCTTC.

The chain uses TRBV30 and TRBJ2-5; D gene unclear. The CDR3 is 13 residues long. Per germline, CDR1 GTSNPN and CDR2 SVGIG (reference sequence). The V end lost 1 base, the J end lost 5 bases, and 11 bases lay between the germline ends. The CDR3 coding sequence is TGTGCCTGGAGTGAACTGGGCGGTGAGACCCAGTACTTC. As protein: CAWSELGGETQYF.